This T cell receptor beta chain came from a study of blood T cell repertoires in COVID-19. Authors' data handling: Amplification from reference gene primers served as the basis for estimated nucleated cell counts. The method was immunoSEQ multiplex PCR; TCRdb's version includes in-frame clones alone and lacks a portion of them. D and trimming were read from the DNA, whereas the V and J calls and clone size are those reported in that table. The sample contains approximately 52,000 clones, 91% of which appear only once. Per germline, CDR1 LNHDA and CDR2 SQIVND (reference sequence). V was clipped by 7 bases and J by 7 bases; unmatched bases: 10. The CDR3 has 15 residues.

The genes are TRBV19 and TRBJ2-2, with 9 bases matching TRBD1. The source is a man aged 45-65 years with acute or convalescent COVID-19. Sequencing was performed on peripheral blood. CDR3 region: CASKEDRGDIGELFF. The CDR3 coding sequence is TGTGCCAGTAAAGAGGACAGGGGAGATATCGGGGAGCTGTTTTTT.